This T cell receptor (beta chain) is from a study of tumor-infiltrating lymphocytes in primary liver carcinoma. About the research overall: Donors had hepatocellular carcinoma or combined HCC and intrahepatic cholangiocarcinoma.

There are 13 residues in the CDR3. CDR1 DFQATT and CDR2 SNEGSKA come from the germline V gene (reference sequence). Trimming removed 5 bases from V and 3 bases from J; junction bases left unmatched: 1. For each extraction, RNA and DNA were obtained together from 20-30 mg of unsorted bulk tissue. In every tumor sample, viable tumor cells made up over 80%. TCR beta cDNA was reverse-transcribed from approximately 0.45 ug of total RNA. The reaction used a constant-region primer and ProtoScript II reverse transcriptase. What produced the TCR beta libraries was three nested multiplex PCR rounds using slightly modified ARM-PCR. TRBV1-TRBV30 forward and Cbeta reverse primers drove the first two approximately 10-cycle rounds. TCRdb passed the multiplex PCR reads through MiXCR, listing each CDR3 protein once. The sample includes 65,000 to 90,000 distinct CDR3 sequences, approximately 72% of them seen just once.

Material for sequencing was liver tumor tissue from sampling region 1. The subset denotes: tumor region T1, superior pole. The gene calls are TRBV20-1 and TRBJ2-5, with 12 bases matching TRBD2. The sequence was obtained from a man aged 35-49 years with primary liver carcinoma and hepatitis B virus infection. The chain's CDR3 is CSAGLAGKETQYF. CDR3 DNA sequence: TGCAGTGCTGGACTAGCGGGAAAAGAGACCCAGTACTTC.